Sequencing of this TCR beta chain was carried out in a study of cytomegalovirus exposure and HLA in healthy donors. The PCR employed 60 Vbeta primers together with 13 Jbeta primers. TCRdb keeps only in-frame clones here, not all; method: immunoSEQ multiplex PCR. The sample yields some 170,000 clones, 65% to 85% seen once. Among the donors, all were healthy bone marrow donors. Findings and caveats of the study: Upon later analysis, TCR association rates were observed to vary by HLA locus, being highest for DRB1 and lowest for HLA-C. An analysis that was carried out later associated approximately 15,000 TCR beta sequences with HLA alleles at 0.05 false discovery rate. When the data were analyzed later, several of the most significant clusters appeared to be linked to common viral pathogens.

About this clone: Its target is unknown.

The specimen sequenced was PBMCs. The receptor's source is a female donor in good health and CMV-seronegative.

The CDR3 DNA is TGTGCCAGCAGTGTAAGACAGCCTAATGAAAAACTGTTTTTT. This gives the protein CASSVRQPNEKLFF. The chain couples TRBV6-5 to TRBJ1-4; perhaps TRBD1 as D (5 bases). V was shortened by 5 bases and J by 3 bases, with 10 bases between the two germline ends. Germline values: CDR1 MNHEY, CDR2 SVGAGI. The CDR3 consists of 14 residues.